These T cell receptor beta chains were read from a single sample in a study of T-cell memory formation after mild COVID-19. TCRdb redid the calling of the 5' RACE reads with MiXCR, one entry per CDR3 protein. The sample lists about 49,000 distinct CDR3 sequences, 7.3% occurring once. The specimen sequenced was PBMCs or a T cell subset sorted from them (not recorded which). The receptors come from a man aged 18 to 30 who had mild COVID-19 (a few samples of this study predate the infection). Cell type and time point are not known. Both conserved end residues are part of each CDR3. Fields, in order: J gene, V gene, D gene, CDR3 protein. A D gene is named only where the DNA matches it firmly.

TRBJ2-3,TRBV7-9,.,CASSFGGLADTQYF
TRBJ2-5,TRBV12-3/TRBV12-4,.,CAISLLGETQYF
TRBJ2-5,TRBV15,TRBD1,CATSQGQQETQYF
TRBJ1-2,TRBV2,.,CASSEGGTIGYTF
TRBJ2-1,TRBV6-2/TRBV6-3,TRBD2,CASNLRGAGGLPNEQFF
TRBJ1-2,TRBV7-2,.,CASATAGAYNYGYTF
TRBJ2-2,TRBV7-2,.,CASSLGRNTGELFF
TRBJ2-3,TRBV5-1,.,CASSSQGTSTDTQYF
TRBJ1-6,TRBV15,.,CATRGEIGSPLHF
TRBJ1-3,TRBV7-2,.,CASSLSGAGNTIYF
TRBJ2-1,TRBV20-1,TRBD2,CSATGLARSSYNEQFF